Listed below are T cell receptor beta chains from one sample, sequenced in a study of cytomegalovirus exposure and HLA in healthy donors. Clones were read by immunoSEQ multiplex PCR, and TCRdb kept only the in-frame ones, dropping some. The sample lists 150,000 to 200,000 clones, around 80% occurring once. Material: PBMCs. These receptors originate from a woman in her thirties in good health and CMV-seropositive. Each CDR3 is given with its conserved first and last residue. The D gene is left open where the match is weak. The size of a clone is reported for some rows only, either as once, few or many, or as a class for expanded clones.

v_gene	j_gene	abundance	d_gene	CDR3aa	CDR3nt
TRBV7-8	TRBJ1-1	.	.	CASSLAVRENTEAFF	TGTGCCAGCAGCTTAGCCGTTCGGGAGAACACTGAAGCTTTCTTT
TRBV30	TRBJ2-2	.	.	CAWRYGATGELFF	TGTGCCTGGAGGTACGGAGCAACCGGGGAGCTGTTTTTT
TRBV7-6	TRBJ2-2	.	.	CASSSRQSKNTGELFF	TGTGCCAGCAGCTCCCGACAGAGCAAGAACACCGGGGAGCTGTTTTTT
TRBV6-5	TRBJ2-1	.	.	CASSYSGVTGSVGQFF	TGTGCCAGCAGTTACTCGGGCGTTACGGGGTCTGTTGGGCAGTTCTTC
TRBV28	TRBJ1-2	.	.	CASSLPGPGYGYTF	TGTGCCAGCAGTTTGCCTGGGCCAGGCTATGGCTACACCTTC
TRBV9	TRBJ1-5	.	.	CASSVGEAHQPQHF	TGTGCCAGCAGCGTAGGAGAAGCCCATCAGCCCCAGCATTTT
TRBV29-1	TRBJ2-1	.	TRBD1	CSVNPGQGVNEQFF	TGCAGCGTTAACCCGGGACAGGGGGTCAATGAGCAGTTCTTC
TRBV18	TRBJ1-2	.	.	CASSPNHEYGYTF	TGTGCCAGCTCACCGAACCACGAGTATGGCTACACCTTC
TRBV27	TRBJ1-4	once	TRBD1	CASSSTDRGEKLFF	TGTGCCAGCAGTTCCACCGACAGGGGTGAAAAACTGTTTTTT
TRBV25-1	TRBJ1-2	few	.	CASSEFEGTGYTF	TGTGCCAGCAGTGAATTCGAGGGCACTGGCTACACCTTC
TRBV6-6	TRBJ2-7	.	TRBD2	CAASLREGSYEQYF	TGTGCCGCAAGCCTACGGGAGGGCTCCTACGAGCAGTACTTC
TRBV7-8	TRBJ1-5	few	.	CASSLVGAGNQPQHF	TGTGCCAGCAGCTTAGTAGGGGCCGGCAATCAGCCCCAGCATTTT
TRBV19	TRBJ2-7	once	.	CASSPTTGSSYEQYF	TGTGCCAGTAGTCCAACAACCGGGTCCTCATACGAGCAGTACTTC
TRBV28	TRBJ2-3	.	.	CASRTSQGERTDTQYF	TGTGCCAGCAGAACCTCCCAGGGTGAGCGCACAGATACGCAGTATTTT
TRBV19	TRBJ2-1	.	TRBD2	CASSNLAGAYNEQFF	TGTGCCAGTAGTAACTTGGCGGGAGCGTACAATGAGCAGTTCTTC
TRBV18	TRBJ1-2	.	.	CASSPGGQGYTF	TGTGCCAGCTCACCTGGTGGACAGGGCTACACCTTC
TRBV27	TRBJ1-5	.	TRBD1	CASSDRESVQPQHF	TGTGCCAGCAGTGACAGGGAGTCGGTTCAGCCCCAGCATTTT
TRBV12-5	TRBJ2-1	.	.	CASRRWEPDEQFF	TGTGCTAGTAGGCGATGGGAGCCGGATGAGCAGTTCTTC
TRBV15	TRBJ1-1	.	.	CATSRGRRGNTEAFF	TGTGCCACCAGCAGGGGGAGGAGGGGAAACACTGAAGCTTTCTTT
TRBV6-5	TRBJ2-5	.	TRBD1	CASSYSTGVQETQYF	TGTGCCAGCAGTTACTCGACAGGGGTCCAAGAGACCCAGTACTTC
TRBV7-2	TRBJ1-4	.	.	CASSNRARGEKLFF	TGTGCCAGCAGCAATCGGGCGCGGGGGGAAAAACTGTTTTTT
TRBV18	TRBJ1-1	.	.	CASSPTGGATEAFF	TGTGCCAGCTCACCAACTGGGGGCGCAACTGAAGCTTTCTTT
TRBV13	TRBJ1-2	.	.	CASGETRGYIGYTF	TGTGCCAGCGGGGAGACCAGGGGATACATTGGCTACACCTTC
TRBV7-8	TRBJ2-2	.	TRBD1	CASSPLTGRTGELFF	TGTGCCAGCAGCCCCTTGACAGGGCGCACCGGGGAGCTGTTTTTT